Listed below are T cell receptor beta chains from one sample, sequenced in a study of OX40 agonist ivuxolimab in advanced cancers. Assay used: immunoSEQ multiplex PCR; TCRdb lists only in-frame clones, some missing. The table shows more than 100,000 clones, with more than 85% occurring only once. The sequences come from CD4+ or CD8+ T cells sorted from blood, collected in a trial of the OX40 agonist ivuxolimab. The receptors were sampled from an adult with an advanced solid tumor such as melanoma, head and neck, liver or kidney cancer. Both conserved end residues are part of each CDR3. The order of the fields is J gene, V gene, clone size, D gene, CDR3 protein, CDR3 DNA. D genes are given only for firm matches. Rows may omit the clone size; those that give it use once, few, many or a size class.

>TRBJ1-3|TRBV12-5|-|-
CASGLGQSSGNTIYF
TGTGCTAGTGGTCTGGGGCAGAGCTCTGGAAACACCATATATTTT
>TRBJ1-6|TRBV7-2|-|-
CASSFTYNSPLHF
TGTGCCAGCAGCTTCACTTATAATTCACCCCTCCACTTT
>TRBJ2-7|TRBV28|-|TRBD1
CASSATGGFYEQYF
TGTGCCAGCAGTGCGACAGGGGGTTTCTACGAGCAGTACTTC
>TRBJ2-3|TRBV4-3|-|-
CASSQRSFRDPSTDTQYF
TGCGCCAGCAGCCAACGGTCCTTCAGGGACCCTAGCACAGATACGCAGTATTTT
>TRBJ2-3|TRBV11-2|once|TRBD2
CASSSGGPTTDTQYF
TGTGCCAGCAGCAGCGGGGGCCCCACCACAGATACGCAGTATTTT
>TRBJ1-4|TRBV19|-|TRBD1
CASSIAGTGDNEKLFF
TGTGCCAGTAGTATAGCAGGGACAGGAGATAATGAAAAACTGTTTTTT
>TRBJ1-3|TRBV28|-|-
CASSSPGGGISGNTIYF
TGTGCCAGCAGTTCCCCGGGCGGGGGTATCTCTGGAAACACCATATATTTT
>TRBJ1-5|TRBV19|-|-
CASSIRQDFYSNQPQHF
TGTGCCAGTAGTATTCGGCAAGACTTTTATAGCAATCAGCCCCAGCATTTT
>TRBJ2-2|TRBV9|-|-
CASSVGGFNTGELFF
TGTGCCAGCAGCGTAGGGGGCTTCAACACCGGGGAGCTGTTTTTT
>TRBJ1-2|TRBV2|-|TRBD1
CASSPDLRQGARFRYGYTF
TGTGCCAGCAGTCCCGATTTAAGACAGGGGGCGCGGTTTCGCTATGGCTACACCTTC
>TRBJ2-7|TRBV7-7|-|TRBD1
CASSSTGAYEQYF
TGTGCCAGCAGCTCGACAGGGGCCTACGAGCAGTACTTC
>TRBJ2-5|TRBV28|-|TRBD2
CASSPPGGGRETQYF
TGTGCCAGCAGTCCCCCTGGGGGCGGGAGGGAGACCCAGTACTTC
>TRBJ2-7|TRBV4-2|-|TRBD2
CASSQGAGDYYEQYF
TGTGCCAGCAGCCAAGGGGCGGGAGACTACTACGAGCAGTACTTC
>TRBJ2-7|TRBV6-5|-|TRBD2
CASSREAGRSYEQYF
TGTGCCAGCAGTCGGGAGGCAGGGAGATCCTACGAGCAGTACTTC
>TRBJ2-2|TRBV5-1|once|-
CASSLVGGSSTGELFF
TGCGCCAGCAGCTTGGTAGGGGGATCTAGCACCGGGGAGCTGTTTTTT
>TRBJ1-4|TRBV9|-|-
CASSPGGRPEKLFF
TGTGCCAGCAGCCCCGGCGGACGACCTGAAAAACTGTTTTTT
>TRBJ1-3|TRBV18|-|-
CASSETARGNTIYF
TGTGCCAGCTCTGAGACAGCGCGGGGAAACACCATATATTTT
>TRBJ2-5|TRBV6-6|-|-
CASSSDQTQYF
TGTGCCAGCAGTTCGGATCAGACCCAGTACTTC
>TRBJ1-4|TRBV18|-|-
CASSPFWTEINEKLFF
TGTGCCAGCTCACCTTTCTGGACGGAAATCAATGAAAAACTGTTTTTT
>TRBJ2-5|TRBV14|-|-
CARRLPDTEQETQYF
TGTGCCAGGAGACTACCAGATACGGAACAAGAGACCCAGTACTTC